This T cell receptor (beta chain) is from a study of PD-1 blockade in mismatch repair-deficient tumors. Only in-frame clones appear in the TCRdb table, and some are missing; sequencing was by immunoSEQ multiplex PCR. The sample yields around 23,000 clones, 83% seen once. Three pembrolizumab responders had their TCRs sequenced. Germline CDR1 is MRHNA and CDR2 is SNTAGT. Germline trimming cut 0 bases from V and 7 bases from J; bases unmatched to any gene: 4. CDR3 length equals 15 residues. The sample here was peripheral blood, taken 12 weeks after starting pembrolizumab. V is TRBV6-4 and J is TRBJ2-1, with 9 positions matching TRBD2. The receptor was derived from an adult with mismatch repair-deficient cancer. CDR3 nucleotides: TGTGCCAGCAGTGACTCGGCGGGAGGGCCTAATGAGCAGTTCTTC. Translated: CASSDSAGGPNEQFF.